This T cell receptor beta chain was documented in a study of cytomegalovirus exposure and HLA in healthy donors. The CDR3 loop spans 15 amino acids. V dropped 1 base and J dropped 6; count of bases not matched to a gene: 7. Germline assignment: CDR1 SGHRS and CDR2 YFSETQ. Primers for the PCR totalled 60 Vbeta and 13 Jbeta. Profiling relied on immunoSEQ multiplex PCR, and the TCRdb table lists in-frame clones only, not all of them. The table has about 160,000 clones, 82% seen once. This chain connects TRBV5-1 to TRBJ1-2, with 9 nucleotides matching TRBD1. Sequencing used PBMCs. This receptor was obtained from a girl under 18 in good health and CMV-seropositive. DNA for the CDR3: TGCGCCAGCAGCTTGAAGGGACAGGGCGGAAATGGCTACACCTTC. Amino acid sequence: CASSLKGQGGNGYTF.